This TCR beta chain was captured in a study of blood T cell repertoires in COVID-19. Study context: COVID-19 samples, acute and convalescent, were from the United States, Italy and Spain. T cells, B-cell-depleted T cells, or PBMCs provided the cDNA or gDNA that served as material.

Method: immunoSEQ multiplex PCR; TCRdb's copy keeps in-frame clones and lacks some. The sample has around 300,000 clones, more than 85% seen once. The CDR3 sequence is 13 residues long. The V gene's germline CDR1 is MNHEY and CDR2 SVGAGI. V lost 5 bases and J lost 6, with 11 bases in between. Seattle patients were enrolled during active infection and followed longitudinally. Sequences were obtained from peripheral blood. The chain uses TRBV6-5 and TRBJ2-1; D not resolved. This clonotype was sampled from a woman under 40 with COVID-19, enrolled during active disease. CDR3 loop: CASSPRSGNEQFF. The CDR3 DNA is TGTGCCAGCAGTCCACGGTCGGGCAATGAGCAGTTCTTC.